The source of this T cell receptor (beta chain) is a study of blood T cells in healthy people across ages (dated by TCRdb to 2014 to 2015). Notes on the research overall: In model experiments, roughly one uniquely barcoded TCR beta cDNA molecule per two T cells was captured by template switching. To track age-related changes in TCR beta repertoire diversity, the study relied on deep sequencing normalized with unique cDNA molecular identifiers. The donors were divided into four age groups: young (average about 16 years), middle-aged (roughly 42), aged (under 70) and long-lived (about 84). To avoid experimental bias, donors of different ages were distributed randomly across sequencing lanes. The study analyzed two additional independent replicas of 1 million unique cDNA reads from the same blood draw for two donors, one aged 18 to 30 and one aged 80 or older. Here is what the overall study found, with its caveats: The long-lived group showed more naive CD4+ T cells, fewer expanded clones and increased TCR diversity than the aged group, suggesting age selection. As age increased, observed TCR beta diversity per million T cells dropped in a roughly linear way, and a significant reduction was already evident by age about 36. Estimates of total diversity based on one million sequenced T cells were considered lower bounds and underestimates. Because donor CMV infection status was unknown, age-related changes in expanded clonotypes were potentially confounded. Conclusive comparison of naive and antigen-experienced compartments was prevented by the profiling of bulk unsorted PBMCs. The percentage of naive T cells measured by flow cytometry correlated strongly with observed TCR beta diversity.

Preparation of the library involved 5' RACE. Sequenced on an Illumina HiSeq 2500. A second PCR of about 6 to 12 cycles was run with a J-beta primer mix and a sample-barcoded 5' primer. Each TCR beta cDNA molecule received a unique molecular identifier from a template-switch 5' adaptor carrying 12 random nucleotides. At least 2.5 million CDR3-containing paired-end reads were obtained from each sample. First-strand cDNA synthesis was performed from all RNA using the Mint cDNA synthesis kit, with priming by a TRBC-specific oligonucleotide. Following uracil-DNA glycosylase treatment, all cDNA underwent a first 18-cycle PCR with the universal primers M1SS and BC2_uni_R. The study's processing was this. Each sample was normalized by randomly selecting 1 million high-quality reads, each carrying a distinct molecular identifier. Instead of being binned into consensus sequences, reads with shared molecular identifiers were discarded. MiTCR, set to a Q25 quality threshold and the strictest error-elimination algorithm, was used for CDR3 identification, clonotype clustering and error correction. Lower-bound total TCR beta diversity was estimated with a nonparametric unseen species model using Euler transformation. TCRdb itself trimmed the public reads at Q25 with fastp, ran MiXCR and retained productive beta chains. Each CDR3 protein gets just one entry, which takes the most common genes and DNA from the rows behind it. The V and J calls shown here were made by TCRdb, not taken from the authors' results. This sample holds about 770,000 distinct CDR3 sequences; around two fifths were observed only once. The ten largest account for approximately 19% of the sample.

The germline V gene yields SNHLY for CDR1 and FYNNEI for CDR2. V and J are truncated by 2 bases and 6 bases respectively, leaving an intervening sequence of 7 bases. From its cysteine to its phenylalanine, the CDR3 spans 12 amino acids. The CDR3 DNA has 36 bases and is translated from base 1. As regards this clonotype: This clone's antigen is unknown. Base qualities are not at hand, and no much larger clone is one base apart.

The 39 donors, aged roughly 6 to 95 years, were systemically healthy Caucasian individuals from Russia. Around 10 milliliters of peripheral blood were collected from each donor into EDTA-treated Vacutainer tubes. PBMCs were isolated by Ficoll-Paque density-gradient centrifugation, with at least 7 million obtained per sample. Total RNA, at least 5 micrograms per sample, was extracted from PBMCs with Trizol reagent. For every donor, flow cytometry on a PBMC aliquot measured the percentage of naive CD45RAhigh/CD27high T cells. Sequencing was performed on blood. Recombination linked TRBV2 to TRBJ1-1, with no confident D gene call. The sequence came from a man between 60 and 75 years old in good health. The DNA sequence is TGTGCCAGCAGTGAATCTGGAGCTGAAGCTTTCTTT. Its protein product is CASSESGAEAFF.